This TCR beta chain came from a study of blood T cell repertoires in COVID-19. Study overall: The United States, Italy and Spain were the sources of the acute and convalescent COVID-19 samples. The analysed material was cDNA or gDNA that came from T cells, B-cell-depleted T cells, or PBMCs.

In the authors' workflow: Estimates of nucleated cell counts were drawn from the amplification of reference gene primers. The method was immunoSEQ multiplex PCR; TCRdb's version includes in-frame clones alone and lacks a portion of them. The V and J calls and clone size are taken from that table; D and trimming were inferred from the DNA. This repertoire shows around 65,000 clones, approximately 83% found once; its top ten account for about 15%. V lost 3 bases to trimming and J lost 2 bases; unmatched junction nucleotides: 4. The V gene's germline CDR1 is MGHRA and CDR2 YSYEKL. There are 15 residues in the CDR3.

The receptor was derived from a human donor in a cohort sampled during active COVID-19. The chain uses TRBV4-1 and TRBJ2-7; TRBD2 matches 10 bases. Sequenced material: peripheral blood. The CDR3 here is CASSHPLAGAYEQYF. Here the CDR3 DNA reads TGCGCCAGCAGCCACCCCCTAGCGGGAGCCTACGAGCAGTACTTC.